Listed below are T cell receptor beta chains from one sample, sequenced in a study of blood T cell repertoires in COVID-19. Using immunoSEQ multiplex PCR, the repertoire was profiled, and TCRdb retains in-frame clones only, with some absent. The sample has about 70,000 clones, approximately 80% seen once. Sequenced material: peripheral blood. These receptors were obtained from a man between 65 and 85 years old who had recovered from COVID-19. Both conserved end residues are trimmed from each CDR3. D genes are given only for firm matches.

V gene,D gene,CDR3 length,CDR3 protein
TRBV30,TRBD1,13,AWAGGGQGNSPLH
TRBV7-2,.,13,ASSLSVQDNQPQH
TRBV7-3,.,14,ASSAGEGHLNTEAF
TRBV3-1/TRBV3-2,.,13,ASSGRQVSGNTIY
TRBV7-8,TRBD1,13,ASSGTGVGTGELF
TRBV6-6,.,11,ASSYIEGTEAF
TRBV9,.,14,ASSPLVGLSSDTQY
TRBV5-1,.,13,ASSFELGDQETQY
TRBV20-1,.,9,SASLILEAF
TRBV11-2,TRBD1,13,ASSERQGTWETQY
TRBV19,.,12,ASGNGDFSYEQY
TRBV30,.,11,AWSLERLHEQY
TRBV19,.,12,ASSISTGPETQY
TRBV5-1,.,14,ASSLAFSSGTDTQY
TRBV18,.,12,ASSPSTTNEKLF
TRBV20-1,TRBD2,15,SASRLAGDGSYNEQF
TRBV2,.,11,ASSVAGDDEQY
TRBV10-1,.,13,ASSDSRGALYEQY
TRBV7-2,TRBD2,12,ASNPGRVGETQY
TRBV6-1,TRBD2,15,ASSVPFGLAEGETQY
TRBV5-6,TRBD2,13,ASSSSGTSRNEQF
TRBV6-6,.,15,ASSPSSASAYGDTQY
TRBV27,TRBD2,13,ASSRSGGATGELF
TRBV12-5,TRBD1,12,ASGSTTGGYGYT
TRBV3-1/TRBV3-2,.,13,ASSQVPDSNSPLH
TRBV9,TRBD1,17,ASSETGDPKSSYNSPLH
TRBV19,TRBD1,12,ASSFRGPNEKLF
TRBV7-2,.,13,ASSADSSSYNEQF
TRBV5-1,.,13,ASSFSAQGYNEQF
TRBV7-3,.,13,ASSLQGQNSDTQY
TRBV3-1/TRBV3-2,.,13,ASSQVRGSNQPQH
TRBV27,.,12,ASRVGGIDSPLH
TRBV6-6,.,12,ASSYQRAGETQY
TRBV4-2,.,15,ASSQDLEGLSATEAF
TRBV7-2,.,11,ASSSQGYNEQF
TRBV3-1/TRBV3-2,TRBD1,13,ASSRGQSGTGELF
TRBV7-3,.,13,ASSTGSSGANVLT